One sample yielded the 2 T cell receptor beta chains listed below, sequenced in a study of technical replicates of blood from a few donors. TCRdb's copy holds only in-frame clones and misses some; the assay was immunoSEQ multiplex PCR. The table lists around 50,000 clones, 95% to 96% of them singletons, with 0.3% to 0.4% in the top ten. Sequenced sample: T cells isolated from PBMCs. All receptors come from a human donor in good health.

V is TRBV30 and J is TRBJ2-1; a possible D gene is TRBD1 (5 bases). This CDR3 spans 14 amino acids. Germline CDR1 GTSNPN, CDR2 SVGIG (reference sequence). V lost 0 bases and J 3 bases, leaving 9 bases between the germline ends. Here the CDR3 DNA reads TGTGCCTGGAGTGTACGCAGGGTCTACAATGAGCAGTTCTTC. This translates into CAWSVRRVYNEQFF.

The chain couples TRBV7-2 to TRBJ2-7, with 9 nucleotides matching TRBD1. CDR3 length: 13 amino acids. V lost 3 bases to trimming and J lost 6 bases; unmatched junction nucleotides: 3. Per the germline V gene, CDR1 is SGHTA and CDR2 is FQGNSA. The CDR3 reads CASSFTGGFEQYF. The DNA of the CDR3 is TGTGCCAGCAGCTTCACAGGGGGCTTCGAGCAGTACTTC.